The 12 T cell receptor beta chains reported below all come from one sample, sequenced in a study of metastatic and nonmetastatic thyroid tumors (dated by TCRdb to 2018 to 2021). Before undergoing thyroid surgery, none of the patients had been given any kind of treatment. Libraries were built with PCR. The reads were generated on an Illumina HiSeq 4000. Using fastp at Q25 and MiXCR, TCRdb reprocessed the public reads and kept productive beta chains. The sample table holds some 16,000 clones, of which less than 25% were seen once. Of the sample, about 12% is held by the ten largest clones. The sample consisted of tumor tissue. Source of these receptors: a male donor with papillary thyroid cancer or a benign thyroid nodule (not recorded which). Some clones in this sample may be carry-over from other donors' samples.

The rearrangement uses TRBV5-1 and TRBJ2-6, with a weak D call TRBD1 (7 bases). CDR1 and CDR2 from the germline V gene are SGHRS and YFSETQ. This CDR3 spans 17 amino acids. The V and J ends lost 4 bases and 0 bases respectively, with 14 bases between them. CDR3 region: CASSPWGDSSGANVLTF. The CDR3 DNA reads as TGCGCCAGCAGCCCTTGGGGGGACAGCTCTGGGGCCAACGTCCTGACTTTC. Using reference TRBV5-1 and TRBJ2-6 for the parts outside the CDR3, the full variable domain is KAGVTQTPRYLIKTRGQQVTLSCSPISGHRSVSWYQQTPGQGLQFLFEYFSETQRNKGNFPGRFSGRQFSNSRSEMNVSTLELGDSALYLCASSPWGDSSGANVLTFGAGSRLTVL.

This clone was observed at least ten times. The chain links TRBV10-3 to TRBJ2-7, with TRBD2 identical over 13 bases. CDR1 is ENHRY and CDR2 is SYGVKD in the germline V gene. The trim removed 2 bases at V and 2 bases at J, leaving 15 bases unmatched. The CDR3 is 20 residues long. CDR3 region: CAISEPGTGTSGVNAYEQYF. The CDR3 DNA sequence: TGTGCCATCAGTGAGCCGGGGACCGGGACTAGCGGGGTCAATGCCTACGAGCAGTACTTC.

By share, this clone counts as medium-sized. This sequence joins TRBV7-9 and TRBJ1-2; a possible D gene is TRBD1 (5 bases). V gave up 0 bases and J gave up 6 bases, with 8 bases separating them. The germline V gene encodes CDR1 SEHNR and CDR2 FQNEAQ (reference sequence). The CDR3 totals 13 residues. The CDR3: CASSLARDHGYTF. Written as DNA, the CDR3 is TGTGCCAGCAGCTTAGCCAGGGACCATGGCTACACCTTC.

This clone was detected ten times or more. CDR3 nucleotide sequence: TGCAGTGCTAGACCTTCTTTACTACAGGGGGACGAGCAGTACTTC. Amino acids: CSARPSLLQGDEQYF. The rearrangement links TRBV20-1 to TRBJ2-7; 8 nucleotides align to TRBD1. Trimming at V came to 2 bases and at J to 5 bases, leaving 11 bases not matched to a gene. Germline CDR1 reads DFQATT; CDR2 reads SNEGSKA (reference sequence). The CDR3 has 15 amino acids.

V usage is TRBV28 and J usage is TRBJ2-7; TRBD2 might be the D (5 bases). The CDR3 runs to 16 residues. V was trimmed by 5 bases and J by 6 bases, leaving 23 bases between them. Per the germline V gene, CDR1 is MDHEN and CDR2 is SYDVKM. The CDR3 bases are TGTGCCAGCAGTGATAATTACCGGGAAAAAGAGTTCGAGCAGTACTTC. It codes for CASSDNYREKEFEQYF. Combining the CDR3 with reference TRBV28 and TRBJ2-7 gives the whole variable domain DVKVTQSSRYLVKRTGEKVFLECVQDMDHENMFWYRQDPGLGLRLIYFSYDVKMKEKGDIPEGYSVSREKKERFSLILESASTNQTSMYLCASSDNYREKEFEQYFGPGTRLTVT.

The CDR3 DNA follows: TGTGCTAGTGGTCCAAAGGGGACGCGGAAGATAAACAATGAGCAGTTCTTC. Protein product: CASGPKGTRKINNEQFF. The gene calls are TRBV12-5 and TRBJ2-1; D is tentatively TRBD1 or TRBD2 (5 bases each). Germline-derived CDR1 and CDR2 are LGHNT and FRNRAP. The CDR3 covers 17 residues. V lost 5 bases, J lost 5 bases, and 22 bases lay in between.

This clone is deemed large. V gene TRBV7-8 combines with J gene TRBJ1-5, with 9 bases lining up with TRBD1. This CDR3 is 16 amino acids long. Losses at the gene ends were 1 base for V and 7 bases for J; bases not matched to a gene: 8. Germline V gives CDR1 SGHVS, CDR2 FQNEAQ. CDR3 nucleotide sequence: TGTGCCAGCAGCTTAGATGGGACAGGGACGGGGCAGCCCCAGCATTTT. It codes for CASSLDGTGTGQPQHF.

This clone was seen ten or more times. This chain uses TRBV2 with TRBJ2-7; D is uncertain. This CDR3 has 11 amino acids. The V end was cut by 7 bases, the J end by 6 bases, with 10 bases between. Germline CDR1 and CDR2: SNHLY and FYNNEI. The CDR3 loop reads CASMQLGEQYF. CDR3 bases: TGTGCCAGCATGCAGCTAGGCGAGCAGTACTTC.

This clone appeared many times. The CDR3, as DNA: TGTGCCAGCAAACCCACAGGGTATTCCTACAATGAGCAGTTCTTC. It yields the protein CASKPTGYSYNEQFF. The chain joins TRBV2 to TRBJ2-1; D possibly corresponds to TRBD1 (6 bases). V lost 7 bases and J 1 base, leaving 14 bases between the germline ends. The germline V gene encodes CDR1 SNHLY and CDR2 FYNNEI. This CDR3 is built from 15 residues.

The CDR3 spells CASSDTGGYEQYV. CDR3 coding DNA: TGTGCCAGCAGTGATACAGGGGGCTACGAGCAGTACGTC. The chain recombines TRBV13 with TRBJ2-7, with 8 bases that match TRBD1. This CDR3 comprises 13 residues. Germline V gene sequence: CDR1 PRHDT, CDR2 FYEKMQ (reference sequence). After removal of 6 bases from V and 3 bases from J, the junction contained 4 bases not matched to a gene.

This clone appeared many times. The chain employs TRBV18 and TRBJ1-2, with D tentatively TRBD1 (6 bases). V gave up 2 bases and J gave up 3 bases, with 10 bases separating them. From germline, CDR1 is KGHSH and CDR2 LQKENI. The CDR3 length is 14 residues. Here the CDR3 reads CASSPEDSYYGYTF. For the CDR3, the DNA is TGTGCCAGCTCACCAGAGGACAGTTACTATGGCTACACCTTC.

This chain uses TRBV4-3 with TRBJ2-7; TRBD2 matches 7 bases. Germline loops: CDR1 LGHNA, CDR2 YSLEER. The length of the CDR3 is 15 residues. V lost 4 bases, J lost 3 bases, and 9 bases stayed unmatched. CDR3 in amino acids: CASSPNPGGNYEQYF. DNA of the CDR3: TGCGCCAGCAGCCCCAACCCGGGGGGTAACTACGAGCAGTACTTC.